These T cell receptor beta chains were read from a single sample in a study of blood T cells in healthy people across ages. TCRdb reanalysed the 5' RACE reads using MiXCR and keeps one entry per CDR3 protein. This sample carries 650,000 to 1,000,000 distinct CDR3 sequences, about 36% of them seen once, and the ten largest clones take over 10%. Sequences were obtained from blood. Receptor source: a man aged 18 to 30 in good health. Both conserved end residues are part of each CDR3. The D gene is left open where the match is weak. A row's size may be missing; if present it is once, few, many or a size class.

TRBJ1-2 TRBV4-1 many 15 - CASSQGRDFGRGCTF TGCGCCAGCAGCCAAGGCCGGGATTTCGGTCGTGGCTGCACCTTC
TRBJ2-1 TRBV10-3 many 14 TRBD2 CATRLAGDDNEQFF TGTGCCACACGACTAGCGGGGGACGACAATGAGCAGTTCTTC
TRBJ2-5 TRBV14 - 15 - CASSQDRNGAETQYF TGTGCCAGCAGCCAAGATAGGAACGGGGCAGAGACCCAGTACTTC
TRBJ2-7 TRBV6-6 few 13 - CASTKRSTYEQYF TGTGCCAGCACCAAGAGGAGTACCTACGAGCAGTACTTC
TRBJ2-7 TRBV29-1 - 16 TRBD2 CSVGYPSGRGVDEQYF TGCAGCGTTGGATACCCTAGCGGGAGGGGTGTTGACGAGCAGTACTTC
TRBJ2-3 TRBV2 - 15 - CASSFGTARTDTQYF TGTGCCAGCAGTTTCGGGACTGCCCGAACAGATACGCAGTATTTT
TRBJ1-1 TRBV2 - 17 TRBD1 CASSTPRGQGDSAEAFF TGTGCCAGCAGTACGCCGCGGGGACAGGGAGATAGCGCTGAAGCTTTCTTT
TRBJ1-4 TRBV6-1 - 14 - CASSDQPSNEKLFF TGTGCCAGCAGTGACCAGCCTTCGAATGAAAAACTGTTTTTT
TRBJ2-3 TRBV29-1 - 15 - CSVDGRGARTDTQYF TGCAGCGTTGATGGTCGGGGGGCCCGCACAGATACGCAGTATTTT
TRBJ2-7 TRBV30 - 12 - CAWSVLGSKQYF TGTGCCTGGAGTGTCTTGGGTAGCAAGCAGTACTTC
TRBJ2-7 TRBV20-1 many 12 TRBD1 CSATRQGYEQYF TGCAGTGCTACCCGACAGGGCTACGAGCAGTACTTC
TRBJ2-7 TRBV12-3/TRBV12-4 few 17 TRBD2 CASSSAALAGSAYEQYF TGTGCCAGCAGTTCCGCGGCGTTAGCGGGGAGCGCCTACGAGCAGTACTTC
TRBJ2-3 TRBV7-9 - 13 - CASGPRDTDTQYF TGTGCCAGCGGCCCGAGAGACACAGATACGCAGTATTTT
TRBJ1-1 TRBV25-1 many 11 - CASSLRAEAFF TGTGCCAGCAGCTTGAGGGCTGAAGCTTTCTTT
TRBJ1-2 TRBV20-1 - 17 TRBD1 CSARDRGGTGSNYGYTF TGCAGTGCTAGAGATCGGGGGGGGACAGGGTCCAACTATGGCTACACCTTC
TRBJ2-7 TRBV7-8 many 14 TRBD1 CASRPRTGSYEQYF TGTGCCAGCAGACCAAGGACAGGGTCCTACGAGCAGTACTTC
TRBJ2-6 TRBV7-3 many 18 - CASSLSAGNDAGANVLTF TGTGCCAGCAGCTTAAGTGCAGGCAACGACGCTGGGGCCAACGTCCTGACTTTC
TRBJ2-5 TRBV29-1 many 14 - CSVEPVRAGETQYF TGCAGCGTTGAACCGGTCAGGGCGGGAGAGACCCAGTACTTC
TRBJ1-2 TRBV4-3 - 15 TRBD1 CASSQGTGAVYGYTF TGCGCCAGCAGCCAAGGGACAGGGGCCGTCTATGGCTACACCTTC
TRBJ2-7 TRBV4-1 many 16 - CASSHHPDRSSYEQYF TGCGCCAGCAGCCATCACCCGGATAGGAGCTCCTACGAGCAGTACTTC
TRBJ1-2 TRBV12-3/TRBV12-4 - 12 - CVSSFSNYGYTF TGTGTCAGCAGTTTCTCAAACTATGGCTACACCTTC
TRBJ1-2 TRBV6-6 - 13 - CASSSSRNSAYTF TGTGCCAGCAGCAGCAGCCGCAACAGCGCCTACACCTTC
TRBJ2-5 TRBV7-6 few 13 - CASSPMGQETQYF TGTGCCAGCAGTCCCATGGGCCAAGAGACCCAGTACTTC
TRBJ2-1 TRBV9 - 16 TRBD1 CASSATTGDNYNEQFF TGTGCCAGCAGCGCAACTACAGGGGACAACTACAATGAGCAGTTCTTC
TRBJ1-4 TRBV7-2 - 15 TRBD1 CASSFPGQGDEKLFF TGTGCCAGCAGTTTTCCGGGACAGGGGGATGAAAAACTGTTTTTT
TRBJ2-7 TRBV5-5 - 17 - CASRLAAGAESSYEQYF TGTGCCAGTAGACTGGCTGCTGGGGCAGAAAGCTCCTACGAGCAGTACTTC
TRBJ2-7 TRBV29-1 once 14 TRBD1 CSVLGLDRANEQYF TGCAGCGTTTTGGGACTGGACAGGGCTAACGAGCAGTACTTC